This note documents a single TCR beta chain sequence. The antigen remains undetermined. It may be a read error: a sequence one base away is much more abundant. This sample stems from a study of glioma-infiltrating T cells. General observations from the study: Tissue and blood shared very few CDR3 sequences.

Per the germline V gene, CDR1 is DFQATT and CDR2 is SNEGSKA (reference sequence). The CDR3 is 14 amino acids. TCR alpha and beta CDR3 regions were amplified from RNA using iRepertoire nested multiplex PCR. In TCRdb, the multiplex PCR reads were re-called with MiXCR into one record per CDR3 protein. The table lists fewer than 250,000 distinct CDR3 sequences, more than 25% of them singletons. V usage is TRBV20-1 and J usage is TRBJ2-3, with D possibly TRBD2 on 6 matching bases. The specimen sequenced was glioma tissue, nonneoplastic brain tissue, or PBMCs (not recorded which). The receptor comes from a human donor with low-grade glioma or glioblastoma, undergoing nonglioma brain surgery, or in good health (not recorded which). The chain's CDR3 is CSVKGGPGLDTHYF. For the CDR3, the DNA is TGCAGCGTTAAAGGAGGGCCAGGTTTAGATACGCACTATTTT.